Listed below are T cell receptor beta chains from one sample, sequenced in a study of T cells in Graves' hyperthyroidism and ophthalmopathy. TCRdb reprocessed the multiplex PCR reads via MiXCR and lists one record per CDR3 protein. The sample contains around 210,000 distinct CDR3 sequences, less than 20% of which appear only once. Sequenced sample: blood. The source is a woman in her forties or fifties with Graves' hyperthyroidism. The CDR3 runs from the conserved cysteine through the conserved F or W. The D gene is left open where the match is weak. Expanded clones get a size class; other rows say once, few or many, or leave the size out.

j_gene: TRBJ1-1; d_gene: TRBD1; v_gene: TRBV3-1; abundance: -; CDR3aa: CASSQGLTGLNTEAFF; CDR3nt: TGTGCCAGCAGCCAAGGTTTGACAGGGTTGAACACTGAAGCTTTCTTT
j_gene: TRBJ2-2; d_gene: TRBD2; v_gene: TRBV6-2/TRBV6-3; abundance: few; CDR3aa: CASKLAALPVGELFF; CDR3nt: TGTGCCAGCAAGCTAGCGGCCCTCCCCGTGGGGGAGCTGTTTTTT
j_gene: TRBJ1-2; d_gene: -; v_gene: TRBV7-9; abundance: few; CDR3aa: CASSPQTDYGYTF; CDR3nt: TGTGCCAGCAGCCCCCAGACCGACTATGGCTACACCTTC
j_gene: TRBJ2-2; d_gene: -; v_gene: TRBV2; abundance: -; CDR3aa: CASSETVTTTGELFF; CDR3nt: TGTGCCAGCAGTGAAACAGTGACAACTACCGGGGAGCTGTTTTTT
j_gene: TRBJ2-1; d_gene: TRBD1; v_gene: TRBV11-2; abundance: many; CDR3aa: CASSLFSGQPNEQFF; CDR3nt: TGTGCCAGCAGCTTATTTTCGGGACAGCCTAATGAGCAGTTCTTC
j_gene: TRBJ1-3; d_gene: -; v_gene: TRBV28; abundance: many; CDR3aa: CATLDLSGNTIYF; CDR3nt: TGTGCCACCCTGGATCTCTCTGGAAACACCATATATTTT
j_gene: TRBJ1-4; d_gene: TRBD1; v_gene: TRBV5-4; abundance: few; CDR3aa: CASSLRTGEEKLFF; CDR3nt: TGTGCCAGCAGCTTGAGGACAGGGGAAGAAAAACTGTTTTTT
j_gene: TRBJ1-3; d_gene: -; v_gene: TRBV12-3/TRBV12-4; abundance: few; CDR3aa: CASSDPAPARDTIYF; CDR3nt: TGTGCCAGCAGCGACCCGGCTCCCGCGCGGGACACCATATATTTT
j_gene: TRBJ2-2; d_gene: -; v_gene: TRBV30; abundance: -; CDR3aa: CAWSVQMNTGELFF; CDR3nt: TGTGCCTGGAGTGTACAAATGAACACCGGGGAGCTGTTTTTT
j_gene: TRBJ1-2; d_gene: TRBD1; v_gene: TRBV4-1; abundance: few; CDR3aa: CASSQNSGTGVQGYGYTF; CDR3nt: TGCGCCAGCAGCCAAAATTCCGGGACAGGGGTCCAGGGCTATGGCTACACCTTC
j_gene: TRBJ1-1; d_gene: TRBD1; v_gene: TRBV10-3; abundance: -; CDR3aa: CAISENTGGDEAFF; CDR3nt: TGTGCCATCAGTGAAAATACAGGGGGCGATGAAGCTTTCTTT
j_gene: TRBJ2-7; d_gene: TRBD2; v_gene: TRBV19; abundance: few; CDR3aa: CASSMMREAGYEQYF; CDR3nt: TGTGCCAGTAGTATGATGCGGGAGGCCGGCTACGAGCAGTACTTC
j_gene: TRBJ2-1; d_gene: TRBD1; v_gene: TRBV6-1; abundance: many; CDR3aa: CASRPDRGSYNEQFF; CDR3nt: TGTGCCAGCAGGCCTGACAGGGGGAGTTACAATGAGCAGTTCTTC
j_gene: TRBJ2-2; d_gene: -; v_gene: TRBV5-4; abundance: -; CDR3aa: CASSLASLRTGELFF; CDR3nt: TGTGCCAGCAGCTTGGCCAGCTTACGCACCGGGGAGCTGTTTTTT
j_gene: TRBJ2-1; d_gene: TRBD1; v_gene: TRBV7-3; abundance: many; CDR3aa: CASSPEGQGVNEQFF; CDR3nt: TGTGCCAGCAGCCCCGAGGGACAGGGGGTCAATGAGCAGTTCTTC
j_gene: TRBJ1-2; d_gene: -; v_gene: TRBV20-1; abundance: -; CDR3aa: CSARDISVSVGYTF; CDR3nt: TGCAGTGCTAGAGATATTTCGGTTAGCGTGGGCTACACCTTC
j_gene: TRBJ2-4; d_gene: TRBD2; v_gene: TRBV7-6; abundance: few; CDR3aa: CASSPMIAGGPRGKNIQYF; CDR3nt: TGTGCCAGCAGCCCCATGATAGCGGGAGGGCCGCGGGGCAAAAACATTCAGTACTTC
j_gene: TRBJ2-7; d_gene: TRBD1; v_gene: TRBV27; abundance: -; CDR3aa: CASSLGTGGAPYEQYF; CDR3nt: TGTGCCAGCAGTTTAGGGACAGGTGGGGCCCCCTACGAGCAGTACTTC
j_gene: TRBJ2-1; d_gene: -; v_gene: TRBV3-1; abundance: many; CDR3aa: CASSQDWDSGFREQFF; CDR3nt: TGTGCCAGCAGCCAAGATTGGGACTCCGGGTTCCGTGAGCAGTTCTTC
j_gene: TRBJ2-7; d_gene: TRBD2; v_gene: TRBV30; abundance: many; CDR3aa: CAWGIAGGFSYEQYF; CDR3nt: TGTGCCTGGGGAATAGCGGGAGGGTTTTCCTACGAGCAGTACTTC
j_gene: TRBJ2-1; d_gene: -; v_gene: TRBV15; abundance: few; CDR3aa: CATRSSYNEQFF; CDR3nt: TGTGCCACCAGGAGCTCCTACAATGAGCAGTTCTTC
j_gene: TRBJ1-2; d_gene: -; v_gene: TRBV24-1; abundance: many; CDR3aa: CATSDGYGYTF; CDR3nt: TGTGCCACCAGTGATGGCTATGGCTACACCTTC
j_gene: TRBJ2-7; d_gene: TRBD2; v_gene: TRBV28; abundance: many; CDR3aa: CASSAWGLGTSVSYEQYF; CDR3nt: TGTGCCAGCAGTGCATGGGGCCTTGGGACTAGCGTCTCCTACGAGCAGTACTTC
j_gene: TRBJ2-1; d_gene: TRBD1; v_gene: TRBV24-1; abundance: -; CDR3aa: CATSDPGQGLAGSEQFF; CDR3nt: TGTGCCACCAGTGACCCGGGACAGGGGTTGGCGGGAAGTGAGCAGTTCTTC
j_gene: TRBJ1-5; d_gene: TRBD1; v_gene: TRBV4-1; abundance: -; CDR3aa: CASSPSGTGDQPQHF; CDR3nt: TGCGCCAGCAGCCCATCCGGGACAGGGGATCAGCCCCAGCATTTT
j_gene: TRBJ1-1; d_gene: -; v_gene: TRBV7-2; abundance: few; CDR3aa: CASSLGGVGDTEAFF; CDR3nt: TGTGCCAGCAGCTTAGGGGGGGTAGGGGACACTGAAGCTTTCTTT
j_gene: TRBJ2-3; d_gene: -; v_gene: TRBV2; abundance: many; CDR3aa: CASIDRKISSTDTQYF; CDR3nt: TGTGCCAGCATAGATAGGAAAATTTCTAGCACAGATACGCAGTATTTT
j_gene: TRBJ2-6; d_gene: -; v_gene: TRBV4-1; abundance: -; CDR3aa: CASSQDLRGLGGGANVLTF; CDR3nt: TGCGCCAGCAGCCAAGATTTGAGAGGGTTAGGCGGTGGGGCCAACGTCCTGACTTTC